Below, 4 T cell receptor beta chains from the same sample are listed, as sequenced in a study of shared clonotypes between healthy human individuals. The table came from immunoSEQ multiplex PCR; TCRdb's copy has only in-frame clones and leaves some out. The sample records about 770,000 clones, over 55% being singletons. The sequenced sample was memory CD4+ T cells sorted from blood. Described subset: CD45RA-negative fraction. The receptors derive from a woman aged 25-40 years in good health.

The V call is TRBV7-9, the J call TRBJ2-1; 7 bases align to TRBD2. V shed 2 bases, J shed 4 bases, and the junction held 8 bases outside the gene matches. The CDR3 sequence is 16 residues long. Looked up from germline, CDR1 is SEHNR and CDR2 is FQNEAQ (reference sequence). This CDR3 is CASSLSTGGFYNEQFF. The CDR3 DNA reads TGTGCCAGCAGCTTATCAACGGGAGGATTTTACAATGAGCAGTTCTTC.

The chain couples TRBV19 to TRBJ1-1; 9 bases map to TRBD1. The germline V gene has CDR1 LNHDA and CDR2 SQIVND (reference sequence). J lost 2 bases, V lost 6 bases, and 10 bases had no gene match. The CDR3 totals 16 residues. The CDR3 protein is CASRRQGERRNTEAFF. DNA of the CDR3: TGTGCCAGTAGGCGACAGGGGGAACGAAGAAACACTGAAGCTTTCTTT. Variable domain in full (rest from reference TRBV19 and TRBJ1-1): DGGITQSPKYLFRKEGQNVTLSCEQNLNHDAMYWYRQDPGQGLRLIYYSQIVNDFQKGDIAEGYSVSREKKESFPLTVTSAQKNPTAFYLCASRRQGERRNTEAFFGQGTRLTVV.

This clone showed up just a few times. V and J are TRBV2 and TRBJ2-2, with a tentative D call TRBD1 (5 bases). This CDR3 has 13 residues. With 6 bases removed from V and 4 bases from J, the gap between germline ends came to 9 bases. CDR1 and CDR2 (germline): SNHLY, FYNNEI. Written as DNA, the CDR3 is TGTGCCAGCAGGGGGCACCTCACCGGGGAGCTGTTTTTT. It codes for CASRGHLTGELFF.

The chain carries TRBV7-6 and TRBJ2-7; tentative D call: TRBD2 (6 bases). From germline, CDR1 is SGHVS and CDR2 FNYEAQ. CDR3 length equals 14 residues. V lost 1 base to trimming and J lost 5 bases, with 12 bases between them. CDR3 sequence reads: CASSLGLAQDEQYF. The CDR3 nucleotides are TGTGCCAGCAGCTTAGGGCTAGCGCAGGACGAGCAGTACTTC. The variable domain in full, completed from reference TRBV7-6 and TRBJ2-7, reads GAGVSQSPRYKVTKRGQDVALRCDPISGHVSLYWYRQALGQGPEFLTYFNYEAQQDKSGLPNDRFSAERPEGSISTLTIQRTEQRDSAMYRCASSLGLAQDEQYFGPGTRLTVT.